Listed below are T cell receptor beta chains from one sample, sequenced in a study of regulatory T cells in long-lasting Graves disease. TCRdb independently ran MiXCR on the multiplex PCR reads; one entry per CDR3 protein. The sample has under 450,000 distinct CDR3 sequences; 10% to 15% are singletons. In addition, the sample was reused for a study of T cells in Graves' hyperthyroidism and ophthalmopathy.

The specimen comprised peripheral blood mononuclear cells (PBMCs), sampled at new diagnosis, from a patient treated with antithyroid drugs. The receptors stem from a woman aged 18-29 years with Graves disease. The CDR3 runs from the conserved cysteine through the conserved F or W. Fields, in order: J gene, V gene, D gene, clone size, CDR3 DNA, CDR3 protein. D genes are given only for firm matches. Rows give clone size only sometimes, using once, few, many, or a class for an expanded clone.

J: TRBJ2-3
V: TRBV28
D: TRBD1
size: few
DNA: TGTGCCAGCAGTTCAGACAGGGGGAGAAGCACAGATACGCAGTATTTT
CDR3: CASSSDRGRSTDTQYF

J: TRBJ2-3
V: TRBV11-2
D: TRBD2
size: .
DNA: TGTGCCAGCAGCCCCCCAGGCGCGGGAGTATTCGGTATCGCAGATACGCAGTATTTT
CDR3: CASSPPGAGVFGIADTQYF

J: TRBJ2-1
V: TRBV9
D: .
size: .
DNA: TGTGCCAGCAGCGCTAATTTAAATGAGCAGTTCTTC
CDR3: CASSANLNEQFF

J: TRBJ2-7
V: TRBV27
D: .
size: many
DNA: TGTGCCAGCAGTTCCTCAGGGTGGGATCCGCCTTACGAGCAGTACTTC
CDR3: CASSSSGWDPPYEQYF

J: TRBJ1-2
V: TRBV30
D: .
size: many
DNA: TGTGCCTGGAATACAGGTGGCGATGGCTACACCTTC
CDR3: CAWNTGGDGYTF

J: TRBJ2-4
V: TRBV29-1
D: .
size: many
DNA: TGCAGCGTTTATCCAGCGGGTGGGGAAAACATTCAGTACTTC
CDR3: CSVYPAGGENIQYF

J: TRBJ2-4
V: TRBV4-1
D: TRBD2
size: .
DNA: TGCGCCAGCAGCCAAGATACGAGCGGGGTTGTCAAAAACATTCAGTACTTC
CDR3: CASSQDTSGVVKNIQYF

J: TRBJ1-5
V: TRBV6-5
D: .
size: few
DNA: TGTGCCAGCAGTTATTGGACAGACGATCAGCCCCAGCATTTT
CDR3: CASSYWTDDQPQHF

J: TRBJ1-5
V: TRBV4-1
D: TRBD1
size: few
DNA: TGCGCCAGCAGCCAACCGGACAGGAACAATCAGCCCCAGCATTTT
CDR3: CASSQPDRNNQPQHF

J: TRBJ2-2
V: TRBV19
D: TRBD2
size: many
DNA: TGTGCCAGTAGTCCAGCGGGGGTGAACACCGGGGAGCTGTTTTTT
CDR3: CASSPAGVNTGELFF

J: TRBJ2-7
V: TRBV7-2
D: .
size: .
DNA: TGTGCCAGCAGCCGATTAGTGGGGGTCGAGCAGTACTTC
CDR3: CASSRLVGVEQYF

J: TRBJ2-1
V: TRBV29-1
D: .
size: many
DNA: TGCAGCGTTCCCCTCCATTTGGGGAAGACAGTTTACAATGAGCAGTTCTTC
CDR3: CSVPLHLGKTVYNEQFF

J: TRBJ2-3
V: TRBV12-3/TRBV12-4
D: .
size: .
DNA: TGTGCCAGCAGCAGCACATTCACAGATGCGCAGTATTTT
CDR3: CASSSTFTDAQYF